The sequence of this T cell receptor (beta chain) was determined in a study of T-cell reconstitution after alpha-beta-depleted transplantation in children. The CDR3 spans 15 residues. Germline loops: CDR1 LGHDT, CDR2 YNNKEL (reference sequence). Trimming stripped 2 bases from V and 0 bases from J, with 10 bases between. The TCRbeta library incorporated unique molecular identifiers. A single record per CDR3 protein comes from TCRdb applying MiXCR to the PCR reads. This repertoire shows some 240,000 distinct CDR3 sequences, more than 7.5% found once; its top ten account for about 4.9%. Specimen: PBMCs from the stem cell graft donor, collected from the stem cell graft. This clonotype was sampled from a human donor who donated a stem cell graft to a child with SCID. The chain couples TRBV3-1 to TRBJ1-1, with D uncertain. CDR3 in amino acids: CASSQHGPMNTEAFF. In nucleotides, the CDR3 is TGTGCCAGCAGCCAACACGGACCGATGAACACTGAAGCTTTCTTT.